This entry lists 14 T cell receptor beta chains sequenced from one sample in a study of identical twins. TCRdb reprocessed the 5' RACE reads with MiXCR, giving one entry per CDR3 protein. Seen here are about 1.7 million distinct CDR3 sequences, roughly a third observed once, and the top ten hold 0.27%. Sample: cord blood. Every receptor here comes from a newborn girl in good health.

The chain carries TRBV6-5 and TRBJ1-2; D remains ambiguous. V was trimmed by 10 bases and J by 4 bases, leaving 10 bases between them. Germline V gene data show CDR1 as MNHEY and CDR2 as SVGAGI. This CDR3 has 11 residues. This CDR3 reads CATGLFYGYTF. CDR3 coding DNA: TGTGCCACCGGACTTTTCTATGGCTACACCTTC.

This clonotype showed up just a few times. This sequence joins TRBV5-1 and TRBJ2-1; 12 bases align to TRBD2. The CDR3 contains 17 residues. Germline values: CDR1 SGHRS, CDR2 YFSETQ. With 4 bases clipped from V and 4 bases from J, the junction kept 9 bases outside the gene matches. The CDR3: CASSPHMTSGGYNEQFF. The CDR3 nucleotides read TGCGCCAGCAGCCCCCACATGACTAGCGGGGGATACAATGAGCAGTTCTTC.

This clonotype was seen a few times. The rearrangement links TRBV7-2 to TRBJ2-3; TRBD2 is a possible D gene (5 bases). Germline V gene data show CDR1 as SGHTA and CDR2 as FQGNSA. The V and J ends lost 1 base and 1 base respectively, with 9 bases between them. The CDR3 extends over 15 amino acids. This CDR3 reads CASSLEAVRTDTQYF. The CDR3 nucleotides are TGTGCCAGCAGCTTAGAAGCGGTGCGCACAGATACGCAGTATTTT.

This clonotype was counted only a few times. The rearrangement links TRBV20-1 to TRBJ2-7; the D is unclear. This CDR3 region has 12 residues. The ends were cut back, 3 bases at V and 3 bases at J, with 9 bases in the middle. Germline-derived CDR1 and CDR2 are DFQATT and SNEGSKA (reference sequence). CDR3 bases: TGCAGTGCTAGCTTCTCCGGCTACGAGCAGTACTTC. Translated, it gives CSASFSGYEQYF.

This clonotype was found a few times. The gene calls are TRBV5-1 and TRBJ2-1; TRBD1 might be the D (6 bases). The CDR3 has 13 amino acids. V was cut by 2 bases and J by 9 bases, with 12 bases left in between. Looked up from germline, CDR1 is SGHRS and CDR2 is YFSETQ. This CDR3 is CASSFVHRVEQFF. As DNA, the CDR3 is TGCGCCAGCAGCTTTGTTCACAGGGTTGAGCAGTTCTTC.

V and J are TRBV9 and TRBJ1-5; 9 bases line up with TRBD1. The CDR3 sequence is 16 residues long. After removal of 0 bases from V and 3 bases from J, the junction contained 4 bases not matched to a gene. The germline CDR1 and CDR2 sequences are SGDLS and YYNGEE. CDR3 sequence (DNA): TGTGCCAGCAGCGTAGGAGGGGACAGGGTCAATCAGCCCCAGCATTTT. Its translation: CASSVGGDRVNQPQHF.

This clonotype turned up a few times. The V gene is TRBV13, the J gene TRBJ2-3; 8 bases fit TRBD2. J was trimmed by 2 bases and V by 5 bases; bases with no gene match: 6. The CDR3 runs 15 residues. The germline CDR1 and CDR2 sequences are PRHDT and FYEKMQ (reference sequence). CDR3 nucleotides: TGTGCCAGCAGCCGCCGAGCGGGAGTCACAGATACGCAGTATTTT. Translation: CASSRRAGVTDTQYF.

The chain recombines TRBV10-2 with TRBJ1-2; possible D gene TRBD1, 5 bases. Germline-derived CDR1 and CDR2 are WSHSY and SAAADI. The CDR3 spans 14 residues. V was cut by 3 bases and J by 4 bases, with 12 bases left in between. CDR3 bases: TGCGCCAGCAGTGAAATTGGCGACAGCTATGGCTACACCTTC. Translation gives CASSEIGDSYGYTF.

The CDR3, as DNA: TGCAGTGCTAGCGGAGGACTAGCAGCAGATACGCAGTATTTT. Amino acid sequence: CSASGGLAADTQYF. The chain uses TRBV20-1 and TRBJ2-3; 8 bases are shared with TRBD2. Germline lookup yields CDR1 DFQATT and CDR2 SNEGSKA (reference sequence). The trim removed 3 bases at V and 4 bases at J, leaving 6 bases unmatched. The CDR3 is 14 amino acids.

This chain uses TRBV10-1 with TRBJ2-3; the match to TRBD2 covers 10 bases. This CDR3 is built from 16 residues. V lost 3 bases to trimming and J lost 6 bases; unmatched junction nucleotides: 9. Per the germline V gene, CDR1 is WNHNN and CDR2 is SYGVQD (reference sequence). The CDR3 nucleotides read TGCGCCAGCAGTGATACTAGCGGGGACGCAAGCGATACGCAGTATTTT. Encoded protein: CASSDTSGDASDTQYF.

The chain joins TRBV12-3 or TRBV12-4 to TRBJ1-2, with a possible D match to TRBD1 (6 bases). Trimming removed 1 base at V and 1 base at J, with 10 bases between. The CDR3 spans 15 residues. The CDR3 DNA reads TGTGCCAGCAGTTTAGACGGGACACGTAACTATGGCTACACCTTC. The encoded protein is CASSLDGTRNYGYTF.

This clonotype turned up a few times. The CDR3 region is CSARDLQEPNYGYTF. As DNA, the CDR3 is TGCAGTGCTAGAGATCTGCAGGAGCCTAACTATGGCTACACCTTC. The chain combines TRBV20-1 with TRBJ1-2; D is unclear. The V and J ends lost 0 bases and 0 bases respectively, with 11 bases between them. The germline CDR1 and CDR2 sequences are DFQATT and SNEGSKA (reference sequence). The CDR3 has 15 residues.

This clonotype has a handful of counts. The chain recombines TRBV7-9 with TRBJ1-2, with TRBD1 matching over 7 bases. Unmatched junction bases numbered 6, after V lost 4 bases and J lost 7 bases. The CDR3 runs 13 residues. The germline gives CDR1 SEHNR, CDR2 FQNEAQ (reference sequence). The CDR3 protein is CASSWRGPGGYTF. Here the CDR3 DNA reads TGTGCCAGCAGCTGGAGGGGGCCCGGTGGCTACACCTTC.

The table lists this clonotype with a few counts. The rearrangement joins TRBV28 to TRBJ2-4; D remains unclear. The CDR3 is 14 amino acids. CDR1 MDHEN and CDR2 SYDVKM come from the germline V gene. Between the trimmed V and J ends, which lost 2 bases and 3 bases, there was a span of 8 bases. The CDR3 here is CASSLQLVKNIQYF. Here the CDR3 DNA reads TGTGCCAGCAGTTTACAGCTAGTCAAAAACATTCAGTACTTC. Supplemented by reference TRBV28 and TRBJ2-4, the full variable domain reads DVKVTQSSRYLVKRTGEKVFLECVQDMDHENMFWYRQDPGLGLRLIYFSYDVKMKEKGDIPEGYSVSREKKERFSLILESASTNQTSMYLCASSLQLVKNIQYFGAGTRLSVL.